This T cell receptor (beta chain) was identified in a study of beta chain features in type 1 diabetes. Study findings and constraints: Fewer insertions but more deletions were seen at VDJ junctions in type 1 diabetes patients.

The CDR3 has 20 amino acids. V shed 4 bases and J 0 bases; nucleotides not matched to a gene: 17. Germline loops: CDR1 SGHDN, CDR2 FVKESK. Worth noting for this clone: The antigen is unknown.

The entirety of the isolated RNA underwent reverse transcription, so expressed TCRB transcripts were sequenced. Only in-frame clones appear in the TCRdb table, and some are missing; sequencing was by immunoSEQ multiplex PCR. The profile shows 300,000 to 400,000 clones, approximately 11% of them singletons. The V call is TRBV14, the J call TRBJ1-5; 8 bases match TRBD1. The sequencing input was naive CD4+ T cells from blood. This sequence was found in a young woman in good health. The CDR3 is CASSLTQGEIPIYSNQPQHF. The CDR3 DNA reads as TGTGCCAGCAGCCTGACACAGGGGGAGATCCCAATTTATAGCAATCAGCCCCAGCATTTT. The whole variable domain, filled in from reference TRBV14 and TRBJ1-5, reads EAGVTQFPSHSVIEKGQTVTLRCDPISGHDNLYWYRRVMGKEIKFLLHFVKESKQDESGMPNNRFLAERTGGTYSTLKVQPAELEDSGVYFCASSLTQGEIPIYSNQPQHFGDGTRLSIL.